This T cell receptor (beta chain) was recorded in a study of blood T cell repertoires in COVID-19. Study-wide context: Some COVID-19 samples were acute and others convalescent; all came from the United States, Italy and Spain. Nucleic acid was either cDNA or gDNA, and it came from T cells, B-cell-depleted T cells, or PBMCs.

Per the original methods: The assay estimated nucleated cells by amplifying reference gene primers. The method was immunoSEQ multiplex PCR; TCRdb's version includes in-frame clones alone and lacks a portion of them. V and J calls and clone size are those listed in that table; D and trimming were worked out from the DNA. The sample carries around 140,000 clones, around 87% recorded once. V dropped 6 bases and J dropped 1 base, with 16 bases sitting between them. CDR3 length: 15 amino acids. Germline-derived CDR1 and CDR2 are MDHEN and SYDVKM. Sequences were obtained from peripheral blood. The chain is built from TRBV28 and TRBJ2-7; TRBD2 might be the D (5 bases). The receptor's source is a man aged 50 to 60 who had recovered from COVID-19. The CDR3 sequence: CASRSNEGWSYEQYF. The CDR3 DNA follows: TGTGCCAGCAGATCCAACGAGGGCTGGTCCTACGAGCAGTACTTC.